This TCR beta chain was identified in a study of blood T cell repertoires in COVID-19. Study at large: Both acute and convalescent COVID-19 samples were obtained from the United States, Italy and Spain.

This table comes from immunoSEQ multiplex PCR, and its TCRdb copy is limited to in-frame clones, with some not included. Among 300,000 to 350,000 clones listed, about 90% were seen once. CDR1 is MNHEY, CDR2 SMNVEV, per germline (reference sequence). The CDR3 spans 15 residues. V shed 4 bases and J shed 2 bases, with 15 bases lying between them. Recruited during active infection, patients (from Seattle) were subsequently followed longitudinally. V and J are TRBV27 and TRBJ2-7; D is perhaps TRBD1 (7 bases). The sequence was obtained from a woman between 50 and 59 years old with COVID-19, enrolled during active disease. Sequencing was done on a sample of peripheral blood. CDR3 region: CASSYGSGGPYEQYF. DNA of the CDR3: TGTGCCAGCAGTTATGGGTCAGGGGGGCCCTACGAGCAGTACTTC.